This T cell receptor beta chain came from a study of CD8+CD57+ T cells in acquired aplastic anemia. The overall study: Sorted CD4+ and CD8+ cells gave a mean 3.2 ug DNA, range about 0.17 to 27.4 ug. Mean read depth for CD4+ cells from healthy donors was about 9.9 million. Findings and limits, study-wide: No significant difference in CD8+ Simpson's diversity was found between patients and controls. Common to patients and controls were around 30 CD8+ CDR3 sequences.

The germline gives CDR1 SEHNR, CDR2 FQNEAQ (reference sequence). The CDR3 length is 17 residues. Trimming cost V 3 bases and J 10 bases, with 22 bases left between them. Both TCR beta VDJ combination and CDR3 sequence profiling were carried out. Genomic DNA was the template for this profiling. TCRdb analysed the reads with MiXCR anew, one entry per CDR3 protein. Among 400,000 to 450,000 distinct CDR3 sequences listed, about two thirds were seen once. In regard to this clonotype: Its antigen is undetermined.

The chain employs TRBV7-9 and TRBJ1-6; D not resolved. The sequenced material came from sorted CD4+, CD8+, or CD8+CD57+ T cells (not recorded which) from PBMCs. The TCR sequence derives from a human donor in good health, serving as a control. The CDR3: CASSFGTGSTLRSPLHF. In DNA, the CDR3 is TGTGCCAGCAGCTTCGGTACGGGTTCTACCCTGCGCTCACCCCTCCACTTT.